This T cell receptor beta chain was sequenced for a study of blood T cell repertoires in COVID-19. Study summary: Some COVID-19 samples were acute and others convalescent; all came from the United States, Italy and Spain. The analysed material was cDNA or gDNA that came from T cells, B-cell-depleted T cells, or PBMCs.

Source study methods: Estimation of nucleated cell counts relied on the amplification of reference gene primers. Assay: immunoSEQ multiplex PCR; the TCRdb copy retains only in-frame clones and omits some. The V and J calls and clone size were taken over from that table, and D and trimming were inferred from the DNA. The sample consists of 130,000 or so clones, less than 85% of them appearing once. This CDR3 comprises 14 residues. The germline V and J ends were trimmed by 3 bases and 3 bases, with 10 bases remaining between them. Germline CDR1 and CDR2: SGHDN and FVKESK. V and J are TRBV14 and TRBJ2-3, with D tentatively TRBD2 (5 bases). Sequencing input: peripheral blood. This TCR was sampled from a woman aged 60-75 years with acute or convalescent COVID-19. The CDR3 reads CASSHIGLTDTQYF. The CDR3 DNA reads as TGTGCCAGCAGCCATATTGGACTGACAGATACGCAGTATTTT.